Following are 3 T cell receptor beta chains from one sample sequenced in a study of T cells after yellow fever vaccination. TCRdb re-analysed the 5' RACE reads in MiXCR, keeping a single row per CDR3 protein. The sample comprises 230,000 or so distinct CDR3 sequences, about 7% of which are singletons, and 1% to 1.2% rests with the top ten. Sequencing used CD4+ T cells sorted from PBMCs, obtained on the day of the yellow fever booster vaccination. These receptor sequences come from a man aged 30-40 years who received the YFV17D yellow fever vaccine.

This clonotype appeared many times. The gene calls are TRBV7-2 and TRBJ2-1, with TRBD2 identical over 8 bases. With 2 bases clipped from V and 6 bases from J, the junction kept 6 bases outside the gene matches. The CDR3 length is 15 residues. Germline V gene sequence: CDR1 SGHTA, CDR2 FQGNSA. Written as DNA, the CDR3 is TGTGCCAGCAGCTTACAACCGGGACTAGGCAATGAGCAGTTCTTC. Its protein product is CASSLQPGLGNEQFF.

The CDR3 loop is CSARGVGQLNTEAFF. The CDR3 DNA reads TGCAGTGCTAGAGGGGTAGGACAGTTGAACACTGAAGCTTTCTTT. The V gene is TRBV20-1, the J gene TRBJ1-1, with D possibly matching TRBD1 (6 bases). The germline V gene encodes CDR1 DFQATT and CDR2 SNEGSKA (reference sequence). V was cut by 1 base and J by 0 bases, with 12 bases left in between. The CDR3 length is 15 residues.

This chain links TRBV20-1 with TRBJ1-1; D perhaps matches TRBD1 (5 bases). V dropped 2 bases and J dropped 0 bases, with 7 bases sitting between them. This CDR3 has 13 residues. Germline CDR1 reads DFQATT; CDR2 reads SNEGSKA (reference sequence). As DNA, the CDR3 is TGCAGTGCTAGAAGGGACCTGAACACTGAAGCTTTCTTT. It translates to CSARRDLNTEAFF.